One sample yielded the 32 T cell receptor beta chains listed below, sequenced in a study of blood T cell repertoires in COVID-19 (dated by TCRdb to 2018 to 2021). The method behind the library was the immunoSEQ multiplex PCR assay. TCRdb carries this immuneACCESS record with in-frame sequences only. Its versions omit some clonotypes, under half of them owing to an unresolved V gene in the studies checked, with the rest unexplained. For this sample there are some 160,000 clones; about four fifths appear just once. The leading ten clones occupy about 3.4% of the sample. Sequences were obtained from PBMCs or T cells enriched from blood (not recorded which). These receptors were collected from a woman aged 55 to 70 who had recovered from COVID-19.

The V gene is TRBV5-6, the J gene TRBJ2-1, with TRBD2 matching 10 bases. Per germline, CDR1 SGHDT and CDR2 YYEEEE. The CDR3 consists of 16 residues. V was clipped by 4 bases and J by 8 bases; unmatched bases: 12. CDR3 nucleotide sequence: TGTGCCAGCAGCGGGGAGCGGGGGGGCGCTTGGGATGAGCAGTTCTTC. Translating gives CASSGERGGAWDEQFF.

This clone was counted once. The V and J genes are TRBV19 and TRBJ1-5; maybe TRBD1 (6 bases). Germline lookup yields CDR1 LNHDA and CDR2 SQIVND (reference sequence). The ends were cut back, 3 bases at V and 4 bases at J, with 13 bases in the middle. There are 15 residues in the CDR3. CDR3 sequence: CASSIARGPNQPQHF. Here the CDR3 DNA reads TGTGCCAGTAGTATCGCCAGGGGCCCAAATCAGCCCCAGCATTTT.

V gene TRBV21-1 combines with J gene TRBJ1-6. TRBV21-1 is shown as a pseudogene. This CDR3 has 19 residues. CDR3 nucleotide sequence: TGTGCCAGCAGCATCAAAGGGTGGAGGGTGGATAAACTTAATTCACCCCTCCACTTT. Translating it yields CASSIKGWRVDKLNSPLHF.

V and J are TRBV7-2 and TRBJ1-5; no clear D. The CDR3 sequence is 15 residues long. Germline V gives CDR1 SGHTA, CDR2 FQGNSA. V was pared by 1 base and J by 4 bases, with 11 bases between. CDR3 coding DNA: TGTGCCAGCAGCTTAGGGCAGGCTGGAAATCAGCCCCAGCATTTT. Its protein product is CASSLGQAGNQPQHF.

This chain connects TRBV4-1 to TRBJ1-2; 7 bases map to TRBD1. J gave up 6 bases and V 0 bases, and 7 bases lay outside the gene matches. The CDR3 contains 15 residues. The germline V gene has CDR1 MGHRA and CDR2 YSYEKL. CDR3 DNA sequence: TGCGCCAGCAGCCAAGATGAAGGACAGGCCCATGGCTACACCTTC. Translating it yields CASSQDEGQAHGYTF.

This sequence joins TRBV2 and TRBJ1-2, with TRBD1 matching 8 bases. In germline, CDR1 is SNHLY, CDR2 FYNNEI. Germline trimming cut 3 bases from V and 8 bases from J; bases unmatched to any gene: 11. The CDR3 has 15 amino acids. In DNA form, the CDR3 reads TGTGCCAGCAGTGACCCGTCAGGGGGCGACTCCGGCTACACCTTC. Its protein product is CASSDPSGGDSGYTF.

V usage is TRBV3-1 (or the pseudogene TRBV3-2) and J usage is TRBJ1-1, with D possibly matching TRBD1 (6 bases). This CDR3 contains 14 residues. Germline V lookup: CDR1 LGHDT, CDR2 YNNKEL (reference sequence). V was shortened by 2 bases and J by 1 base, with 8 bases between the two germline ends. The CDR3 DNA follows: TGTGCCAGCAGCCAATCGGGACAGAACACTGAAGCTTTCTTT. Translating gives CASSQSGQNTEAFF.

As to this clone: In the same sample, other DNA sequences code for this CDR3. V and J are TRBV5-4 and TRBJ1-1; TRBD1 agrees at 7 bases. This CDR3 contains 14 residues. Germline CDR1 is SGHNT and CDR2 is YYREEE (reference sequence). Unmatched junction bases numbered 4, after V lost 2 bases and J lost 3 bases. The CDR3 bases are TGTGCCAGCAGCTTAGGGGGCGGGGACACTGAAGCTTTCTTT. Protein sequence: CASSLGGGDTEAFF.

The chain links TRBV27 to TRBJ2-3; 9 positions match TRBD1. The V gene end was trimmed by 7 bases and the J gene end by 6 bases; junction bases not matched to a gene: 11. The CDR3 contains 15 residues. From germline, CDR1 is MNHEY and CDR2 SMNVEV (reference sequence). CDR3 DNA sequence: TGTGCCAGCAACCCGACAGGGGGATTGGGGGATACGCAGTATTTT. This codes for CASNPTGGLGDTQYF.

This clone was detected ten times or more. This chain joins TRBV6-5 and TRBJ1-1; D is undetermined. The CDR3 sequence is 13 residues long. Deletions cut 0 bases from V and 6 bases from J, with 8 bases between. In germline, CDR1 is MNHEY, CDR2 SVGAGI. The CDR3 bases are TGTGCCAGCAGTTACTCGCGGGGTTCTGAAGCTTTCTTT. Its protein product is CASSYSRGSEAFF.

V gene TRBV4-2 combines with J gene TRBJ2-3; D remains unclear. CDR1 and CDR2 (germline): LGHNA, YNFKEQ. This CDR3 has 15 amino acids. V shed 0 bases and J shed 2 bases, with 9 bases lying between them. CDR3 DNA sequence: TGTGCCAGCAGCCAAGAGTCGGTATACACAGATACGCAGTATTTT. Translation: CASSQESVYTDTQYF.

V usage is TRBV5-1 and J usage is TRBJ2-5, with 8 nucleotides matching TRBD2. Trimming at V came to 4 bases and at J to 1 base, leaving 9 bases not matched to a gene. The germline V gene has CDR1 SGHRS and CDR2 YFSETQ. The CDR3 consists of 16 residues. Written as DNA, the CDR3 is TGCGCCAGCAGCACGTGGGGCGGGGGGAGCCAAGAGACCCAGTACTTC. Its protein is CASSTWGGGSQETQYF. Complete variable domain (other parts from reference TRBV5-1 and TRBJ2-5): KAGVTQTPRYLIKTRGQQVTLSCSPISGHRSVSWYQQTPGQGLQFLFEYFSETQRNKGNFPGRFSGRQFSNSRSEMNVSTLELGDSALYLCASSTWGGGSQETQYFGPGTRLLVL.

The chain couples TRBV4-1 to TRBJ2-3; 10 nucleotides line up with TRBD2. V shed 3 bases, J shed 5 bases, and the junction held 8 bases outside the gene matches. The CDR3 length is 16 residues. From germline, CDR1 is MGHRA and CDR2 YSYEKL. The CDR3 region is CASSHPPGLAQDTQYF. The CDR3 DNA follows: TGCGCCAGCAGCCACCCCCCGGGACTAGCGCAAGATACGCAGTATTTT.

This chain links TRBV5-1 with TRBJ1-1; D call uncertain. The V end lost 4 bases, the J end lost 7 bases, and 14 bases lay between the germline ends. The CDR3 runs to 13 residues. Germline V gene data show CDR1 as SGHRS and CDR2 as YFSETQ. Here the CDR3 reads CASSPPGSLEAFF. CDR3 coding DNA: TGCGCCAGCAGCCCACCCGGGAGCCTTGAAGCTTTCTTT.

This chain joins TRBV2 and TRBJ1-2; D not resolved. The CDR3 has 14 residues. The germline V gene encodes CDR1 SNHLY and CDR2 FYNNEI. V was pared by 2 bases and J by 4 bases, with 11 bases between. CDR3 in DNA: TGTGCCAGCAGTGAAACGGGGAAAGGCTATGGCTACACCTTC. Its translation: CASSETGKGYGYTF.

The CDR3 spells CASRPTGSGANVLTF. The DNA of the CDR3 is TGTGCCAGCAGGCCGACAGGGTCTGGGGCCAACGTCCTGACTTTC. V usage is TRBV28 and J usage is TRBJ2-6; the match to TRBD1 covers 7 bases. Per germline, CDR1 MDHEN and CDR2 SYDVKM. V shed 6 bases, J shed 1 base, and the junction held 3 bases outside the gene matches. The CDR3 consists of 15 residues. Full variable domain (rest looked up from reference TRBV28 and TRBJ2-6): DVKVTQSSRYLVKRTGEKVFLECVQDMDHENMFWYRQDPGLGLRLIYFSYDVKMKEKGDIPEGYSVSREKKERFSLILESASTNQTSMYLCASRPTGSGANVLTFGAGSRLTVL.

V usage is TRBV18 and J usage is TRBJ1-3; D remains unclear. This CDR3 has 15 amino acids. With 5 bases removed from V and 2 bases from J, the gap between germline ends came to 13 bases. Germline V gives CDR1 KGHSH, CDR2 LQKENI. The CDR3 spells CASSFGDRAGNTIYF. In nucleotides, the CDR3 is TGTGCCAGCTCATTCGGGGATCGTGCTGGAAACACCATATATTTT.

The chain recombines TRBV19 with TRBJ2-3; TRBD2 matches 14 bases. The CDR3 is made up of 17 amino acids. Germline CDR1 and CDR2: LNHDA and SQIVND (reference sequence). The V gene end was trimmed by 6 bases and the J gene end by 6 bases; junction bases not matched to a gene: 11. CDR3 protein: CASSPARLAGGLDTQYF. The CDR3 nucleotides read TGTGCCAGTAGCCCGGCAAGACTAGCGGGGGGGCTTGATACGCAGTATTTT. The variable domain in full, with the rest retrieved from reference TRBV19 and TRBJ2-3, is DGGITQSPKYLFRKEGQNVTLSCEQNLNHDAMYWYRQDPGQGLRLIYYSQIVNDFQKGDIAEGYSVSREKKESFPLTVTSAQKNPTAFYLCASSPARLAGGLDTQYFGPGTRLTVL.

V usage is TRBV6-6 and J usage is TRBJ2-7, with TRBD1 matching 11 bases. Germline-derived CDR1 and CDR2 are MNHNY and SVGAGI (reference sequence). This CDR3 region has 18 residues. Losses at the gene ends were 5 bases for V and 3 bases for J; bases not matched to a gene: 15. DNA of the CDR3: TGTGCCAGCAGTCTGGGACAGGGGGTCCAGCGGGGGTTCTACGAGCAGTACTTC. It codes for CASSLGQGVQRGFYEQYF.

The genes are TRBV18 and TRBJ2-1, with 9 bases fitting TRBD1. The CDR3 length is 14 residues. Germline V gene lookup returns CDR1 KGHSH and CDR2 LQKENI. J was trimmed by 5 bases and V by 5 bases; bases with no gene match: 4. CDR3 in DNA: TGTGCCAGCTCAGCCGGGACAGGGAACAATGAGCAGTTCTTC. Residues: CASSAGTGNNEQFF.

This sequence joins TRBV7-7 and TRBJ2-7, with 8 bases aligning to TRBD2. V shed 2 bases, J shed 3 bases, and the junction held 6 bases outside the gene matches. This CDR3 is 15 amino acids long. The germline CDR1 and CDR2 sequences are SSHAT and FNYEAQ (reference sequence). The CDR3 nucleotides are TGTGCCAGCAGCTTAAATTCGGGACTAGGCTACGAGCAGTACTTC. Protein sequence: CASSLNSGLGYEQYF.

This chain uses TRBV6-1 with TRBJ1-5; D remains unclear. The CDR3 has 14 amino acids. The V and J ends lost 2 bases and 2 bases respectively, with 7 bases between them. Germline CDR1 and CDR2: MNHNS and SASEGT. The CDR3 sequence: CASSEYSGNQPQHF. The CDR3 coding sequence is TGTGCCAGCAGTGAATATTCAGGCAATCAGCCCCAGCATTTT.

The J gene is TRBJ2-1, the V gene TRBV29-1, with D possibly matching TRBD2 (5 bases). The CDR3 consists of 11 residues. CDR1 SQVTM and CDR2 ANQGSEA come from the germline V gene. V lost 8 bases, J lost 8 bases, and 13 bases lay in between. As DNA, the CDR3 is TGCAGCTCAGAGAACGGGGATGAGCAGTTCTTC. Its translation is CSSENGDEQFF.

This chain links TRBV4-2 with TRBJ2-3; 12 bases are a match to TRBD2. V gave up 4 bases and J gave up 5 bases; unmatched junction bases: 4. Germline V CDR1 and CDR2: LGHNA, YNFKEQ. The length of the CDR3 is 15 residues. The CDR3 here is CASSRLAGAGDTQYF. As DNA, the CDR3 is TGTGCCAGCAGCCGACTAGCGGGGGCAGGAGATACGCAGTATTTT.

The gene calls are TRBV19 and TRBJ2-5, with TRBD2 identical over 8 bases. The CDR3 totals 15 residues. V lost 5 bases to trimming and J lost 5 bases; unmatched junction nucleotides: 10. Germline assignment: CDR1 LNHDA and CDR2 SQIVND (reference sequence). Here the CDR3 DNA reads TGTGCCAGTAGTTCGAGTCGGGGGGGCTTCGAGACCCAGTACTTC. Amino acid sequence: CASSSSRGGFETQYF.

The chain couples TRBV2 to TRBJ2-5; D might be TRBD2 (6 bases). CDR3 length equals 15 residues. V was cut by 3 bases and J by 2 bases, with 13 bases left in between. Per germline, CDR1 SNHLY and CDR2 FYNNEI. In DNA, the CDR3 is TGTGCCAGCAGTGATGGAGGGAAGGGTCAAGAGACCCAGTACTTC. This codes for CASSDGGKGQETQYF. Full variable domain (outside the CDR3, taken from reference TRBV2 and TRBJ2-5): EPEVTQTPSHQVTQMGQEVILRCVPISNHLYFYWYRQILGQKVEFLVSFYNNEISEKSEIFDDQFSVERPDGSNFTLKIRSTKLEDSAMYFCASSDGGKGQETQYFGPGTRLLVL.

This chain links TRBV19 with TRBJ1-1; 7 bases map to TRBD1. Germline trimming cut 3 bases from V and 4 bases from J; bases unmatched to any gene: 8. The CDR3 is 15 residues long. Per germline, CDR1 LNHDA and CDR2 SQIVND (reference sequence). The CDR3 coding sequence is TGTGCCAGTAGTATTCCTCGACAGGGAAGCACTGAAGCTTTCTTT. It codes for CASSIPRQGSTEAFF.

This rearrangement joins TRBV6-5 to TRBJ1-1, with 10 nucleotides matching TRBD1. The CDR3 consists of 14 residues. Germline V gene lookup returns CDR1 MNHEY and CDR2 SVGAGI. Trimming removed 7 bases from V and 7 bases from J; junction bases left unmatched: 9. CDR3 nucleotides: TGTGCCAGCATTTTACGACAGGGGGCGGGTGAAGCTTTCTTT. Translated, it gives CASILRQGAGEAFF.

The chain has TRBV19 and TRBJ1-6; 9 nucleotides align to TRBD1. The CDR3 spans 17 residues. Per germline, CDR1 LNHDA and CDR2 SQIVND (reference sequence). Trimming took 6 bases from V and 0 from J; bases not matched to a gene: 6. CDR3 amino acids: CASSTGTGNSYNSPLHF. CDR3 sequence (DNA): TGTGCCAGTAGCACCGGGACAGGGAACTCCTATAATTCACCCCTCCACTTT.

A few counts support this clone. The rearrangement links TRBV6-5 to TRBJ2-3; weak D call: TRBD1 (6 bases). V was clipped by 11 bases and J by 2 bases, with 14 bases between them. Germline V gene lookup returns CDR1 MNHEY and CDR2 SVGAGI. The CDR3 loop spans 13 amino acids. In DNA form, the CDR3 reads TGTGCCTCCAGAGGGGGAAACACAGATACGCAGTATTTT. Translation: CASRGGNTDTQYF.

This clone occurred a few times. The rearrangement uses TRBV18 and TRBJ2-3; D may be TRBD2 (5 bases). In germline, CDR1 is KGHSH, CDR2 LQKENI. Between the trimmed V and J ends, which lost 3 bases and 1 base, there was a span of 5 bases. The CDR3 loop spans 13 amino acids. The CDR3 spells CASSPSGTDTQYF. CDR3 DNA sequence: TGTGCCAGCTCACCTAGCGGCACAGATACGCAGTATTTT.

V usage is TRBV5-6 and J usage is TRBJ2-7; 9 bases align to TRBD1. After removal of 4 bases from V and 4 bases from J, the junction contained 6 bases not matched to a gene. From germline, CDR1 is SGHDT and CDR2 YYEEEE. This CDR3 comprises 14 residues. CDR3 nucleotide sequence: TGTGCCAGCAGCCGGACAGGGGCGGTGTACGAGCAGTACTTC. It specifies CASSRTGAVYEQYF.